Listed below are T cell receptor beta chains from one sample, sequenced in a study of shared clonotypes between healthy human individuals. TCRdb's copy holds only in-frame clones and misses some; the assay was immunoSEQ multiplex PCR. There are some 2,100,000 clones in the sample; roughly 95% occur only once, and roughly 0.13% lies in the top ten. Sequenced sample: naive CD4+ T cells sorted from blood. The receptors originated from a man aged 18 to 29 in good health. CDR3s include the opening cysteine and the closing phenylalanine or tryptophan. A D gene is named only where the DNA matches it firmly. Clone size appears in some rows only: once, few, many, or a class for an expanded clone.

>TRBJ1-1|once|TRBD1|TRBV9
TGTGCCTCAACGTCCGGGACAGGGGGCACTGAAGCTTTCTTT
CASTSGTGGTEAFF
>TRBJ1-1|NA|TRBD1|TRBV10-3
TGTGCCATCGCCGGGACAGGGTCCACTGAAGCTTTCTTT
CAIAGTGSTEAFF
>TRBJ1-2|NA|NA|TRBV5-1
TGCGCCAGCAGCTTGGCTGACGGTACCTATGGCTACACCTTC
CASSLADGTYGYTF
>TRBJ2-2|NA|NA|TRBV9
TGTGCCAGCAGCGTAGGGGGGTTCACCGGGGAGCTGTTTTTT
CASSVGGFTGELFF
>TRBJ2-3|NA|NA|TRBV5-1
TGCGCCAGCTCTAGCACAGATACGCAGTATTTT
CASSSTDTQYF
>TRBJ2-7|NA|NA|TRBV6-6
TGTGCCAGCAGTCCCCGATACGAGCAGTACTTC
CASSPRYEQYF
>TRBJ1-6|NA|NA|TRBV6-1
TGTGCCAGCAGTGAAGCGCTCCCCTTCGGGAATTCACCCCTCCACTTT
CASSEALPFGNSPLHF
>TRBJ2-7|once|NA|TRBV25-1
TGTGCCACCACCCGGGACAACTCCTACGAGCAGTACTTC
CATTRDNSYEQYF
>TRBJ1-1|NA|TRBD1|TRBV10-3
TGTGCCATCAGAACCGGGACAGCGAACACTGAAGCTTTCTTT
CAIRTGTANTEAFF
>TRBJ2-3|NA|TRBD1|TRBV10-3
TGTGCCATCAGTGAGTCGGACAGGGGAACAGATACGCAGTATTTT
CAISESDRGTDTQYF
>TRBJ2-3|NA|TRBD1|TRBV7-2
TGTGCCAGCAGCTTAGGCCTAGGACAGGGGGTCCTTACAGATACGCAGTATTTT
CASSLGLGQGVLTDTQYF
>TRBJ1-4|NA|NA|TRBV30
TGTGCCTGGAGTACGGGACTATCTAATGAAAAACTGTTTTTT
CAWSTGLSNEKLFF
>TRBJ2-5|NA|NA|TRBV4-1
TGCGCCAGCAGCCAAGATTCACTACTAGGGATTCAAGAGACCCAGTACTTC
CASSQDSLLGIQETQYF
>TRBJ2-5|once|NA|TRBV6-5
TGTGCCACTTGGCCATCTCCGGGGCAGACCCAGTACTTC
CATWPSPGQTQYF
>TRBJ2-7|NA|TRBD2|TRBV7-6
TGTGCCAGCAGCATGGGACTAGCGGGGGAGCAGTACTTC
CASSMGLAGEQYF
>TRBJ2-3|NA|NA|TRBV18
TGTGCCAGCTCAGGACAGCCTTATAGCACAGATACGCAGTATTTT
CASSGQPYSTDTQYF
>TRBJ2-7|NA|NA|TRBV7-3
TGTGCCAGCAGTCAAGGAGGGGGTGCCTCCTACGAGCAGTACTTC
CASSQGGGASYEQYF
>TRBJ1-1|NA|NA|TRBV6-5
TGTGCCAGCAGTTCGCTGATGAACACTGAAGCTTTCTTT
CASSSLMNTEAFF
>TRBJ1-4|NA|NA|TRBV10-3
TGTGCCATCAGTGAGGGGGGGACTAATGAAAAACTGTTTTTT
CAISEGGTNEKLFF
>TRBJ1-5|once|NA|TRBV7-2
TGTGCCAGCAGCTTACGGTTTATTGGGACTCAGCCCCAGCATTTT
CASSLRFIGTQPQHF
>TRBJ2-1|NA|TRBD2|TRBV7-9
TGTGCCAGCAGCTTAGAGGCGGGAGTTTACAATGAGCAGTTCTTC
CASSLEAGVYNEQFF
>TRBJ1-5|NA|NA|TRBV4-3
TGCGCCAGCAGCCCGAACAGAAATGGCAATCAGCCCCAGCATTTT
CASSPNRNGNQPQHF
>TRBJ1-3|NA|NA|TRBV6-5
TGTGCCAGCAGCCCCGGAGGTAGTGGAAACACCATATATTTT
CASSPGGSGNTIYF
>TRBJ1-5|NA|NA|TRBV19
TGTGCCAGTAGTATGGGGATTTCAAATCAGCCCCAGCATTTT
CASSMGISNQPQHF
>TRBJ1-5|NA|TRBD1|TRBV18
TGTGCCAGCTCACCAGGGGACAGGGGATACAATCAGCCCCAGCATTTT
CASSPGDRGYNQPQHF
>TRBJ1-3|NA|NA|TRBV30
TGTGCCTGTGACAAACCTGGAAACACCATATATTTT
CACDKPGNTIYF
>TRBJ1-4|NA|NA|TRBV2
TGTGCCAGCGGGTTAGGGTTTTGGGAAAAACTGTTTTTT
CASGLGFWEKLFF
>TRBJ1-1|NA|NA|TRBV7-9
TGTGCCAGCAGCTTATACGGCAGTAACACTGAAGCTTTCTTT
CASSLYGSNTEAFF
>TRBJ2-5|NA|NA|TRBV5-4
TGTGCCAGCAGCTTGGAACAGGGAGAGACCCAGTACTTC
CASSLEQGETQYF
>TRBJ1-2|NA|TRBD1|TRBV30
TGTGCCTGGAGTGTAGGACAGGGAGGTGGCTACACCTTC
CAWSVGQGGGYTF
>TRBJ2-3|once|TRBD2|TRBV30
TGTGCCTGGAGGGCGGGAGGGGGCACAGATACGCAGTATTTT
CAWRAGGGTDTQYF
>TRBJ1-1|NA|NA|TRBV6-6
TGTGCCAGCAGTTCCAACATGGGCACTGAAGCTTTCTTT
CASSSNMGTEAFF